This T cell receptor beta chain was sequenced in a study of shared clonotypes between healthy human individuals. Study results and caveats: In four donors, about 5% of naive CD4 clonotypes appeared in common. Exclusively blood specimens were collected; tissue repertoires likely differ.

Turning to this clone: The antigen remains undetermined. This sample includes further DNA sequences coding for the same CDR3.

Positively selected for CCR7, the CD45RO-negative cells used as naive CD8 cells excluded terminally differentiated effector memory CD45RA+ cells. TCRdb keeps only in-frame clones here, not all; method: immunoSEQ multiplex PCR. Counted here are roughly 590,000 clones, around 95% occurring once; the ten biggest clones make up 0.11%. Looked up from germline, CDR1 is SEHNR and CDR2 is FQNEAQ (reference sequence). The CDR3 extends over 13 amino acids. The origin of this receptor is a woman under 40 in good health. This chain joins TRBV7-9 and TRBJ2-5; 7 bases fit TRBD2. The J call is in doubt because the DNA end fits TRBJ2-7 better. The sequencing input was naive CD8+ T cells sorted from blood. DNA of the CDR3: TGTGCCAGCAGCCCTAGCGGTTCGTACGAGCAGTACTTC. Its translation is CASSPSGSYEQYF.